These T cell receptor beta chains were read from a single sample in a study of blood T cell repertoires in COVID-19. Method: immunoSEQ multiplex PCR; TCRdb's copy keeps in-frame clones and lacks some. The table records about 190,000 clones, over 75% of them present only once. Sequencing used peripheral blood. These TCRs come from a woman in her thirties or forties who had recovered from COVID-19. CDR3s include the opening cysteine and the closing phenylalanine or tryptophan. The D gene is left open where the match is weak. Clone size appears in some rows only: once, few, many, or a class for an expanded clone.

cdr3_aa	cdr3_nt	clone_size	d_call	j_call	v_call
CASSSKRQGRYTF	TGTGCCAGCTCATCGAAGCGACAGGGTCGCTACACCTTC	.	TRBD1	TRBJ1-2	TRBV18
CASSLKQGGEGWEKLFF	TGTGCCAGCAGCCTGAAACAGGGGGGAGAAGGTTGGGAAAAACTGTTTTTT	.	TRBD1	TRBJ1-4	TRBV5-4
CASSDPTGGDEQYF	TGTGCCAGCAGTGACCCTACAGGGGGCGACGAGCAGTACTTC	.	TRBD1	TRBJ2-7	TRBV25-1
CASSLDPDRGGYTF	TGTGCCAGCAGCTTAGATCCGGACAGGGGAGGCTACACCTTC	once	TRBD1	TRBJ1-2	TRBV7-9
CASSQDWGDTEAFF	TGTGCCAGCAGCCAAGATTGGGGGGACACTGAAGCTTTCTTT	.	.	TRBJ1-1	TRBV14
CASSRERGNEKLFF	TGTGCCAGCAGCAGAGAAAGGGGGAATGAAAAACTGTTTTTT	.	.	TRBJ1-4	TRBV5-4
CASSHRDRGHEQYF	TGTGCCAGCAGCCACCGGGACAGGGGCCACGAGCAGTACTTC	.	TRBD1	TRBJ2-7	TRBV7-2
CASSFRENQPQHF	TGTGCCAGCAGCTTTAGGGAGAATCAGCCCCAGCATTTT	.	.	TRBJ1-5	TRBV7-2
CASSPRSGGLAGYEQYF	TGTGCCAGCTCACCACGCTCAGGGGGACTAGCGGGCTACGAGCAGTACTTC	.	TRBD2	TRBJ2-7	TRBV18
CASSAQGFGSYNSPLHF	TGTGCCAGCAGTGCACAGGGGTTCGGCTCCTATAATTCACCCCTCCACTTT	.	TRBD1	TRBJ1-6	TRBV28
CASSLAKPGTGTLREQYF	TGTGCCAGCAGCTTAGCGAAGCCAGGGACAGGGACCTTGCGCGAGCAGTACTTC	.	TRBD1	TRBJ2-7	TRBV7-8
CASSLGAGTAYQETQYF	TGCGCCAGCAGCTTGGGTGCCGGGACAGCGTACCAAGAGACCCAGTACTTC	.	TRBD1	TRBJ2-5	TRBV5-1
CASSLEREGYYEQYF	TGTGCCAGCAGCTTAGAGCGGGAGGGATACTACGAGCAGTACTTC	.	TRBD2	TRBJ2-7	TRBV7-8
CATPFSKDTQYF	TGTGCCACCCCCTTCTCTAAGGATACGCAGTATTTT	once	.	TRBJ2-3	TRBV19